This record covers a single T cell receptor beta chain. This sample is part of a study of T cell changes during pregnancy in multiple sclerosis. Assay used: immunoSEQ multiplex PCR; TCRdb lists only in-frame clones, some missing. This table has 85,000 to 100,000 clones, almost 95% appearing once. Sequenced here: peripheral blood, sampled in the first trimester of pregnancy. The TCR originated in a female donor with multiple sclerosis, enrolled in a pregnancy study.

CDR3 nucleotide sequence: TGTGCCAGCAGCTTCACACCTAATCGACTCCAAGAGACCCAGTACTTC. Protein sequence: CASSFTPNRLQETQYF. V and J are TRBV11-2 and TRBJ2-5; no firm D call. CDR1 is SGHAT, CDR2 FQNNGV, per germline. V lost 3 bases and J 1 base, leaving 15 bases between the germline ends. The CDR3 runs to 16 residues.